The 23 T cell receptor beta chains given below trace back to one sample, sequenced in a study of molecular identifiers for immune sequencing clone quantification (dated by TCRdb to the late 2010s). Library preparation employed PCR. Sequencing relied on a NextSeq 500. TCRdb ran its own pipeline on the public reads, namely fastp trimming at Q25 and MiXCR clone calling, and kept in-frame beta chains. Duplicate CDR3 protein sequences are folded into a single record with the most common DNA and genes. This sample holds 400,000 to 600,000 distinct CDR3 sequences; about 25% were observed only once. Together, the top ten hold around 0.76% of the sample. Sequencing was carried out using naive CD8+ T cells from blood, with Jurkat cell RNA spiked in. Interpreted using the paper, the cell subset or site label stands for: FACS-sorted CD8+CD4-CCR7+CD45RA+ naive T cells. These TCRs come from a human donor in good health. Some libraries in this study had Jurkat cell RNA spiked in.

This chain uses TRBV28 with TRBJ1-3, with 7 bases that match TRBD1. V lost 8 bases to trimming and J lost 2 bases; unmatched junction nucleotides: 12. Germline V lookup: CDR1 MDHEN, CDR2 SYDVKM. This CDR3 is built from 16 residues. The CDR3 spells CASGGDRAITGNTIYF. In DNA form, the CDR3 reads TGTGCCAGCGGGGGAGACAGGGCCATCACTGGAAACACCATATATTTT.

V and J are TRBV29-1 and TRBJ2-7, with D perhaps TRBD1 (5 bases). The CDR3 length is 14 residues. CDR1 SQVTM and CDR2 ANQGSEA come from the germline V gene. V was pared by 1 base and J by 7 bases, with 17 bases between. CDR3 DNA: TGCAGCGTTGAAGGGTGGGGCGCACCTGATGAGCAGTACTTC. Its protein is CSVEGWGAPDEQYF.

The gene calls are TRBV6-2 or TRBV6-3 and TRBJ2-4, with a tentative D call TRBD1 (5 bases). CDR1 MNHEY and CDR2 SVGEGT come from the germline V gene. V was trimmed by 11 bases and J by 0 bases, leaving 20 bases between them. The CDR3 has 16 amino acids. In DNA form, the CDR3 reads TGTGCCGGCGGCTTGACAGATACCCTAGCCAAAAACATTCAGTACTTC. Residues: CAGGLTDTLAKNIQYF.

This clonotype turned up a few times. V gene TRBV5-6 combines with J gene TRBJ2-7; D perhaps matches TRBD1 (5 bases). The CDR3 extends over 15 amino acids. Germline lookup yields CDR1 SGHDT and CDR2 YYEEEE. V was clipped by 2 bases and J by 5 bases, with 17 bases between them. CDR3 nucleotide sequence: TGTGCCAGCAGCTTAATCAGGGCCGGCCCTAACGAGCAGTACTTC. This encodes CASSLIRAGPNEQYF.

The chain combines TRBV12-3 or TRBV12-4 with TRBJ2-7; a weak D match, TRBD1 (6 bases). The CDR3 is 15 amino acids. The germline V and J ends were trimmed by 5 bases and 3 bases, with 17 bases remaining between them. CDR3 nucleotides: TGTGCCAGCAGTCCTGACAGGCTGGATTTCTACGAGCAGTACTTC. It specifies CASSPDRLDFYEQYF.

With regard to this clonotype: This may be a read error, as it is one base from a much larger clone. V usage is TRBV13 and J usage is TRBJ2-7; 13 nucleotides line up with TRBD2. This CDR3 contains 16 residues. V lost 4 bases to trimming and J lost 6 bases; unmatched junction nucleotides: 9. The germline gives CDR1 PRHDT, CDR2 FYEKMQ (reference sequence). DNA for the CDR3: TGTGCCAGCAGCTCGGCCGGGACTAGCGGGAATCCCGAGCAGTACTTC. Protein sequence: CASSSAGTSGNPEQYF.

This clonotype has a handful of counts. CDR3 region: CASSQTSGGADTQYF. The CDR3 DNA reads as TGCGCCAGCAGCCAGACTAGCGGGGGAGCAGATACGCAGTATTTT. The V gene is TRBV4-1, the J gene TRBJ2-3; TRBD2 matches 12 bases. V was clipped by 3 bases and J by 4 bases; unmatched bases: 2. Germline loops: CDR1 MGHRA, CDR2 YSYEKL. The CDR3 sequence is 15 residues long.

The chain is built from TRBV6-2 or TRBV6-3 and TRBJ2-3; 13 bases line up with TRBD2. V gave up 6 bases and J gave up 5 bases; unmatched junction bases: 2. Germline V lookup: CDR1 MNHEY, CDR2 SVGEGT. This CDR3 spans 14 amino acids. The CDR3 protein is CASRWTSGGDTQYF. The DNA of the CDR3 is TGTGCCAGCAGGTGGACTAGCGGGGGAGATACGCAGTATTTT.

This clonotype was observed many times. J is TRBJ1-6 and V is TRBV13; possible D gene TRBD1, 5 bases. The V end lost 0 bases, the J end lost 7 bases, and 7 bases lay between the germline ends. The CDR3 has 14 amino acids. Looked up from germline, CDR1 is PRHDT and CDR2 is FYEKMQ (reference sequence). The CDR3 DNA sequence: TGTGCCAGCAGCTTAGGGGGGCGGAATTCACCCCTCCACTTT. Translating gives CASSLGGRNSPLHF.

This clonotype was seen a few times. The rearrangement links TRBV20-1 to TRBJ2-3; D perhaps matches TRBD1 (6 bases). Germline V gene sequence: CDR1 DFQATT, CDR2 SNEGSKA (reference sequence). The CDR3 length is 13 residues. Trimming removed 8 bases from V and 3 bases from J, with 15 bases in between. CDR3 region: CSLPGVVTDTQYF. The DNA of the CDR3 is TGCAGTCTCCCAGGGGTGGTGACAGATACGCAGTATTTT.

The DNA of the CDR3 is TGTGCCAGCACCGAGTGGGGGAGCGCCTACGAGCAGTACTTC. As protein: CASTEWGSAYEQYF. The chain couples TRBV6-1 to TRBJ2-7; D is possibly TRBD1 or TRBD2 (5 bases each). The ends were cut back, 7 bases at V and 2 bases at J, with 15 bases in the middle. Germline CDR1 and CDR2: MNHNS and SASEGT. The CDR3 is 14 amino acids.

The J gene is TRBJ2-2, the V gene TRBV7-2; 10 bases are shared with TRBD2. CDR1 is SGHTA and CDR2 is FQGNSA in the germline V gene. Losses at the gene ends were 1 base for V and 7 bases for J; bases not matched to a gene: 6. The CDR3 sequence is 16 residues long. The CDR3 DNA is TGTGCCAGCAGCTTAGTACCTAGCGGGGGTGGCGGGGAGCTGTTTTTT. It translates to CASSLVPSGGGGELFF.

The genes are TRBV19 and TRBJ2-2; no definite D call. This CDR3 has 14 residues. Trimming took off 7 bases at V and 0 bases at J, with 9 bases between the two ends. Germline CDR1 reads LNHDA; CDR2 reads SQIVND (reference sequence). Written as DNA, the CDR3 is TGTGCCAGTATGCTAAGTCCGAACACCGGGGAGCTGTTTTTT. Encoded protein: CASMLSPNTGELFF.

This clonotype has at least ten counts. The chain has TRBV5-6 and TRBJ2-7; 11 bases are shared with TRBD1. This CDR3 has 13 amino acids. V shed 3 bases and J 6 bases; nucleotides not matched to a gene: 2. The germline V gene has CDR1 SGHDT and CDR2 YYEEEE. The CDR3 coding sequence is TGTGCCAGCAGCTCCGGGACAGGGGGCGAGCAGTACTTC. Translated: CASSSGTGGEQYF. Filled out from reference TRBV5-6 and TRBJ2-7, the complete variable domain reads DAGVTQSPTHLIKTRGQQVTLRCSPKSGHDTVSWYQQALGQGPQFIFQYYEEEERQRGNFPDRFSGHQFPNYSSELNVNALLLGDSALYLCASSSGTGGEQYFGPGTRLTVT.

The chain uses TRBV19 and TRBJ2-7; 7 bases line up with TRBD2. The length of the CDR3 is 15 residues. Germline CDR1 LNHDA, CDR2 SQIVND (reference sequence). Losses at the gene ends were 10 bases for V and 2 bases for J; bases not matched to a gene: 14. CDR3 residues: CATSPGLAVTYEQYF. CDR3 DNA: TGTGCCACTTCACCTGGGCTAGCGGTTACCTACGAGCAGTACTTC.

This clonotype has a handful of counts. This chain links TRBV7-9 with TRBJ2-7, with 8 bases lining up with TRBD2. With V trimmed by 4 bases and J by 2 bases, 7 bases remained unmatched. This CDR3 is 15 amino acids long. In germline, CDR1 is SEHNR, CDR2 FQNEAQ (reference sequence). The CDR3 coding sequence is TGTGCCAGCAGCTCAACTAGCGGTTATACCTACGAGCAGTACTTC. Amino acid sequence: CASSSTSGYTYEQYF.

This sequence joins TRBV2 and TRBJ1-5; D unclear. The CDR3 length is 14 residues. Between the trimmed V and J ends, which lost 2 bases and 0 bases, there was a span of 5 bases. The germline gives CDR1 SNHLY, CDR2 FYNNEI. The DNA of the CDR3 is TGTGCCAGCAGTGAACCGATTAGCAATCAGCCCCAGCATTTT. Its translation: CASSEPISNQPQHF.

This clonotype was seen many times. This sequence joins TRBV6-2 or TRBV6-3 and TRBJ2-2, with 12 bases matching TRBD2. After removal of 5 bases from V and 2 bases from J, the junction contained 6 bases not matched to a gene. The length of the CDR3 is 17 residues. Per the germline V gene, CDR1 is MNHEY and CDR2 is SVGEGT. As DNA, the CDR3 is TGTGCCAGCAGTAGACTAGCGGGAGTGGAAAACACCGGGGAGCTGTTTTTT. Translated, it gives CASSRLAGVENTGELFF.

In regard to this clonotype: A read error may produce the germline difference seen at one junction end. The CDR3 loop is CAGSQGPGDTQYF. As DNA, the CDR3 is TGTGCCGGCAGCCAAGGCCCAGGGGATACGCAGTATTTT. The J gene is TRBJ2-3, the V gene TRBV3-1; tentatively, D is TRBD1 (5 bases). Germline values: CDR1 LGHDT, CDR2 YNNKEL (reference sequence). The CDR3 sequence is 13 residues long.

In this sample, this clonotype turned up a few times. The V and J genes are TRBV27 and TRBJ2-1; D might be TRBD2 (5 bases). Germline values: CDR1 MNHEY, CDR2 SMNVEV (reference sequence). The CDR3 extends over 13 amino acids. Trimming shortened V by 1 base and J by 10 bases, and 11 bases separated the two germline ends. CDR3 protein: CASSLYLAKEQFF. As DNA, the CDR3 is TGTGCCAGCAGTTTATACCTAGCTAAGGAGCAGTTCTTC.

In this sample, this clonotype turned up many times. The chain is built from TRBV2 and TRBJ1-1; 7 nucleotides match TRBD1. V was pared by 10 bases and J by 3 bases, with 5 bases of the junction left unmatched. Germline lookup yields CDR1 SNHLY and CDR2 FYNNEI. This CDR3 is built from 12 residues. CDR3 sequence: CAIQGGYTEAFF. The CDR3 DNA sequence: TGTGCCATTCAGGGGGGATACACTGAAGCTTTCTTT.

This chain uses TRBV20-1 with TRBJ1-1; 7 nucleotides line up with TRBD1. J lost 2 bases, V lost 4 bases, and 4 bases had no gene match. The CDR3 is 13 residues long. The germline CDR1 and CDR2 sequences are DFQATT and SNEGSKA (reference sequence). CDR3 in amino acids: CSAIDRENTEAFF. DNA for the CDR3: TGCAGTGCTATTGACAGGGAAAACACTGAAGCTTTCTTT.

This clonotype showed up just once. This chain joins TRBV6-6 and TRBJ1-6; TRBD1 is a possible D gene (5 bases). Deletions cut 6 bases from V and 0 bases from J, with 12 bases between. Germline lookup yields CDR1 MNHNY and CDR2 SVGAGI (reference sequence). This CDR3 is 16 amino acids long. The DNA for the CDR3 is TGTGCCAGCAGCGAGGGGCCAAGCTCCTATAATTCACCCCTCCACTTT. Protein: CASSEGPSSYNSPLHF.